Listed here is a single TCR beta chain. The source of the sample is a study of blood T cell repertoires in COVID-19. Study summary: Acute and convalescent COVID-19 samples came from the United States, Italy and Spain. Sources were T cells, B-cell-depleted T cells, or PBMCs; the material itself was cDNA or gDNA.

Produced via immunoSEQ multiplex PCR; TCRdb's table is partial and in-frame only. Of a few hundred thousand clones listed, around 90% are singletons. The sample was peripheral blood. The TCR comes from a woman in her thirties with acute or convalescent COVID-19.

In DNA form, the CDR3 reads TGTGCCAGCAGTCCGACAGGGAGTAACTATGGCTACACCTTC. Its translation is CASSPTGSNYGYTF. V gene TRBV6-2 or TRBV6-3 combines with J gene TRBJ1-2, with 7 bases lining up with TRBD1. This CDR3 spans 14 amino acids. J gave up 1 base and V 5 bases, and 4 bases lay outside the gene matches. CDR1 is MNHEY, CDR2 SVGEGT, per germline.